This TCR beta chain was obtained from a study of blood T cell repertoires in COVID-19. On the study more broadly: COVID-19 samples from acute and convalescent phases originated in the United States, Italy and Spain. The cDNA or gDNA used as material had been derived from T cells, B-cell-depleted T cells, or PBMCs.

Per germline, CDR1 SNHLY and CDR2 FYNNEI. Deletions cut 7 bases from V and 1 base from J, with 8 bases between. This CDR3 has 12 residues. A few counts support this clone. Membership in each cohort depended on participant-reported clinical history. The protocol was immunoSEQ multiplex PCR, while the TCRdb copy is restricted to in-frame clones and leaves out a portion. The repertoire consists of about 270,000 clones, with over 80% occurring once and the leading ten covering over 4%. Sequencing was carried out using PBMCs or T cells enriched from blood (not recorded which). V is TRBV2 and J is TRBJ2-7; D possibly corresponds to TRBD1 (5 bases). This TCR was sampled from a woman younger than 45 with acute COVID-19. CDR3 coding DNA: TGTGCCAGCAAAGACAGTTCCTACGAGCAGTACTTC. Translation: CASKDSSYEQYF.